This entry describes one T cell receptor (beta chain). What antigen it recognizes has not been identified. Per-base qualities were not stored, and no clone one base away is much larger. This specimen comes from a study (dated by TCRdb to between 2014 and 2016). With regard to the full study: The study tested whether tumor-infiltrating Tregs in breast cancer are recruited from blood Tregs or converted in situ from other CD4+ T cell subsets.

Trimming at the junction amounts to 1 base on V and 7 bases on J, and the germline ends lie 13 bases apart. The CDR3 runs 13 amino acids, cysteine and phenylalanine included. The DNA shown is the 39-base CDR3, in frame from base 1. CDR1 and CDR2, per the germline V gene (reference sequence), are GTSNPN and SVGIG. To purify naive CD4+ T cells, the Miltenyi Naive CD4+ T Cell Isolation kit was used, and CD25 microbeads served to deplete Tregs. Tregs, naive and memory CD4+ T cells from tumor, blood and ipsilateral draining lymph nodes of a few breast cancer patients underwent full-length TCR alpha and beta sequencing. Ficoll density gradient centrifugation was used to isolate mononuclear cells from lymph nodes or from approximately 50 ml of peripheral blood. Sorted cell populations were confirmed by FACS to exceed 90% purity. Full-length TCR variable regions were amplified by 5' RACE PCR using constant-region reverse primers, and then by semi-nested PCR using Nested Universal Primer A. The ReliaPrep RNA Cell Miniprep System was used to extract total RNA, which was then reverse transcribed into 5'RACE-ready cDNA with the SMARTer RACE 5'/3' Kit. Multiplex adaptors were used to barcode the full-length TCR alpha and beta libraries, which were then sequenced on an Illumina MiSeq. The study's own analysis went as follows. For each of nine subset-tissue groups, sequencing data from the five patients were pooled, and the groups were compared by unsupervised clustering of TCR gene usage. The Morisita-Horn index was used to calculate repertoire similarity, with shared sequences weighted by how much each contributed to each repertoire. TCRdb reanalyzed the raw reads on its own, using fastp at Q25 for trimming and MiXCR for clone calling, and kept in-frame beta chains. Rows merge per CDR3 protein into single entries with the most common DNA and genes. TCRdb's processing, not the authors' own work, is the source of the V and J calls. The table for this sample lists approximately 47,000 distinct CDR3 sequences; roughly 28% of them were counted only once. Under 2.5% of the sample lies in the top ten.

Here is what the overall study found, with its caveats: Rather than covering whole repertoires, validation in the larger cohort was restricted to a single TCR beta V-J rearrangement. The greatest overlap of tumor-infiltrating Treg TCR alpha and beta sequences was observed with tumor naive CD4+ T cells, followed by blood naive CD4+ T cells. In terms of TCR gene usage, tumor memory CD4+ T cells clustered together with blood and lymph node memory CD4+ cells, as well as with lymph node naive CD4+ cells.

Input material: naive CD4+ T cells sorted from blood. This specimen's cell subset or site label, interpreted: naive CD4+ T cells, CD4+CD45RA+CD25-. This sequence uses TRBV30 and TRBJ1-2, with no D gene named confidently. The sequence was obtained from a female donor with breast cancer. CDR3 loop: CAWSGGVKGGYTF. The sequenced DNA: TGTGCCTGGAGTGGTGGGGTCAAGGGTGGCTACACCTTC.